A single sample is the source of the 8 T cell receptor beta chains below, sequenced in a study of T cell responses to AZD1222 COVID-19 vaccine. Some clones are missing from TCRdb's copy, which holds only in-frame ones; the method was immunoSEQ multiplex PCR. This sample carries fewer than 120,000 clones, approximately 92% of them seen once, and the ten largest clones take roughly 2.7%. The sample was peripheral blood, taken 28 days after the second AZD1222 dose. The source of these receptors is an adult who received the AZD1222 COVID-19 vaccine.

V is TRBV12-3 or TRBV12-4 and J is TRBJ2-5; no firm D call. V lost 5 bases and J lost 6, with 7 bases in between. This CDR3 has 11 amino acids. As DNA, the CDR3 is TGTGCCAGCAGTCCAGCTCAGACCCAGTACTTC. Encoded protein: CASSPAQTQYF.

V and J are TRBV15 and TRBJ2-7, with 7 bases lining up with TRBD1. The CDR3 is made up of 14 amino acids. Germline trimming cut 8 bases from V and 3 bases from J; bases unmatched to any gene: 10. Germline values: CDR1 LNHNV, CDR2 YYDKDF (reference sequence). CDR3 nucleotides: TGTGCCACCTCCCCGTTGGACAGGAACTACGAGCAGTACTTC. Translated, it gives CATSPLDRNYEQYF.

The J gene is TRBJ2-5, the V gene TRBV4-1, with D possibly TRBD1 on 6 matching bases. Trimming removed 4 bases at V and 4 bases at J, with 16 bases between. The CDR3 has 15 residues. The germline V gene encodes CDR1 MGHRA and CDR2 YSYEKL. The CDR3 region is CASSLTPTGLETQYF. Here the CDR3 DNA reads TGCGCCAGCAGCCTTACCCCAACAGGGCTAGAGACCCAGTACTTC.

The rearrangement links TRBV6-2 or TRBV6-3 to TRBJ2-3; D possibly matches TRBD1 or TRBD2 (5 bases each). V was shortened by 5 bases and J by 3 bases, with 9 bases between the two germline ends. In germline, CDR1 is MNHEY, CDR2 SVGEGT. This CDR3 is built from 13 residues. The CDR3 nucleotides are TGTGCCAGCAGTCGTGGGGGAACAGATACGCAGTATTTT. Amino acid sequence: CASSRGGTDTQYF.

J is TRBJ2-1 and V is TRBV3-1 (or the pseudogene TRBV3-2), with D perhaps matching TRBD1 or TRBD2 (5 bases each). Germline CDR1 LGHDT, CDR2 YNNKEL (reference sequence). The CDR3 covers 17 residues. The V gene lost 1 base and the J gene lost 7 bases, with 20 bases spanning the gap. CDR3 amino acids: CASSQVGASNLRNEQFF. The CDR3 nucleotides read TGTGCCAGCAGCCAAGTCGGGGCTAGCAATCTTCGGAATGAGCAGTTCTTC.

In its sample, this clone was seen once. The rearrangement uses TRBV4-2 and TRBJ2-7, with a possible D match to TRBD2 (6 bases). CDR1 and CDR2 (germline): LGHNA, YNFKEQ. The CDR3 is 16 amino acids. V was pared by 0 bases and J by 2 bases, with 14 bases between. The CDR3 sequence: CASSQDSDSGAYEQYF. In DNA, the CDR3 is TGTGCCAGCAGCCAAGATTCAGATAGCGGCGCCTACGAGCAGTACTTC.

The chain uses TRBV7-2 and TRBJ1-1; 12 nucleotides agree with TRBD1. The germline V gene encodes CDR1 SGHTA and CDR2 FQGNSA. V shed 5 bases, J shed 10 bases, and the junction held 14 bases outside the gene matches. This CDR3 contains 16 residues. CDR3 protein: CASSPPSEGQGASAFF. The CDR3 nucleotides read TGTGCCAGCAGCCCCCCCAGTGAGGGACAGGGGGCTTCAGCTTTCTTT. The full variable domain, its missing parts supplied by reference TRBV7-2 and TRBJ1-1, is GAGVSQSPSNKVTEKGKDVELRCDPISGHTALYWYRQSLGQGLEFLIYFQGNSAPDKSGLPSDRFSAERTGGSVSTLTIQRTQQEDSAVYLCASSPPSEGQGASAFFGQGTRLTVV.

This chain links TRBV27 with TRBJ2-7; D assignment may be TRBD1 or TRBD2 (5 bases each). CDR3 length equals 12 residues. The V end was cut by 8 bases, the J end by 2 bases, with 10 bases between. Germline CDR1 reads MNHEY; CDR2 reads SMNVEV (reference sequence). The CDR3 sequence: CASRDRAYEQYF. The DNA for the CDR3 is TGTGCCAGCCGGGACCGAGCCTACGAGCAGTACTTC.